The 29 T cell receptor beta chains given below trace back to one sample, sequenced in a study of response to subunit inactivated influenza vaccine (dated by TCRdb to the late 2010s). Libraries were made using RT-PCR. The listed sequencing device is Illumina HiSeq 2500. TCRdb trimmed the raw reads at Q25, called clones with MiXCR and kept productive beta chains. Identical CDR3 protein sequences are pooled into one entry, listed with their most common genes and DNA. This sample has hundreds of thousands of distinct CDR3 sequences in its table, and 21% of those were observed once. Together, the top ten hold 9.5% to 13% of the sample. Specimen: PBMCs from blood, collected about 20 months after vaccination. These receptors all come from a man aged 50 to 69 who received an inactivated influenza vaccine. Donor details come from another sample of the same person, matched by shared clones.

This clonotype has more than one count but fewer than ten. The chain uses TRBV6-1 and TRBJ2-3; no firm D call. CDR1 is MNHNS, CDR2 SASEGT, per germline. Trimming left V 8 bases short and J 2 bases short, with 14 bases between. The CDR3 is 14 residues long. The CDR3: CASSWALDTDTQYF. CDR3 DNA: TGTGCCAGCTCCTGGGCCTTAGACACAGATACGCAGTATTTT.

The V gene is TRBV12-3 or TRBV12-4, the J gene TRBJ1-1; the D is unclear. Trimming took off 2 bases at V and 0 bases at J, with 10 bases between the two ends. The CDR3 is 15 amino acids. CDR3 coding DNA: TGTGCCAGCAGTTTACATGGAGGGATGAACACTGAAGCTTTCTTT. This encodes CASSLHGGMNTEAFF.

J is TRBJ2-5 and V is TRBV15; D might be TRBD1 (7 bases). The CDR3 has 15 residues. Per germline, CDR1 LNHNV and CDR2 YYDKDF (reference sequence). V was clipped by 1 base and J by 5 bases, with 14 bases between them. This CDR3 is CATSRGSSGGETQYF. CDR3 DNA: TGTGCCACCAGCAGAGGATCATCAGGGGGGGAGACCCAGTACTTC.

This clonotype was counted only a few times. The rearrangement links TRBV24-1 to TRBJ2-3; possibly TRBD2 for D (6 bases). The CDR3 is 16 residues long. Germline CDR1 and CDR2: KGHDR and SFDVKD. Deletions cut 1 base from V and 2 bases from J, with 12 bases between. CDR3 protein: CATSDLGAGTTDTQYF. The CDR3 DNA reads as TGTGCCACCAGTGATTTAGGGGCGGGGACCACAGATACGCAGTATTTT.

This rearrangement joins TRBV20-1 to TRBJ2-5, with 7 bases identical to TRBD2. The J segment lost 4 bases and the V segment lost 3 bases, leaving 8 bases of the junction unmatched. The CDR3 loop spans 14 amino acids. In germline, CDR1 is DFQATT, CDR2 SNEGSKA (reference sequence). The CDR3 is CSASSQGGAETQYF. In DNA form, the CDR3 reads TGCAGTGCTAGTAGTCAGGGAGGGGCAGAGACCCAGTACTTC.

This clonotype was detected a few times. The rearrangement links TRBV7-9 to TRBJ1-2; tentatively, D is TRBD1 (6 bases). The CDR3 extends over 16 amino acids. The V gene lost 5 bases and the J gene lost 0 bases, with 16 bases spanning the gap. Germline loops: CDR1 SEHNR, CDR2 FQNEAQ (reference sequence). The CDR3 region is CASSRGGQFSNYGYTF. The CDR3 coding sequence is TGTGCCAGCAGCCGCGGGGGCCAATTCTCTAACTATGGCTACACCTTC.

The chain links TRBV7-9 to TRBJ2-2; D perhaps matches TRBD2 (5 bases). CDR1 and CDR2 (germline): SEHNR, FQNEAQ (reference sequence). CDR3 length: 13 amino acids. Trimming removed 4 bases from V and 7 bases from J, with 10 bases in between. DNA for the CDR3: TGTGCCAGCAGCTCAACCGAGGGCGGGGAGCTGTTTTTT. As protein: CASSSTEGGELFF.

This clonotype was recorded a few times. The CDR3: CSARRTEQETQYF. The CDR3 bases are TGCAGTGCTAGGCGGACAGAACAAGAGACCCAGTACTTC. The J gene is TRBJ2-5, the V gene TRBV20-1; a possible D gene is TRBD1 (6 bases). The V gene's germline CDR1 is DFQATT and CDR2 SNEGSKA (reference sequence). V shed 3 bases and J shed 2 bases, with 10 bases lying between them. The CDR3 loop spans 13 amino acids.

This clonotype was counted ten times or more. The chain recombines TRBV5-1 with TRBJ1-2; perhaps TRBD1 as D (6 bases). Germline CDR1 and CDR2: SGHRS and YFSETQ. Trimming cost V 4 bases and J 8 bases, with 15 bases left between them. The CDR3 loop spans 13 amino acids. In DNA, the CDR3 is TGCGCCAGCAGCAAGGAGGACAGACGGGGCTACACCTTC. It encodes CASSKEDRRGYTF.

The CDR3: CASSLASSSLRITQYF. For the CDR3, the DNA is TGCGCCAGCAGCTTGGCCAGTAGTAGCTTGAGAATAACGCAGTATTTT. The chain links TRBV5-1 to TRBJ2-3; D call uncertain. Germline CDR1 is SGHRS and CDR2 is YFSETQ. The CDR3 extends over 16 amino acids. V lost 0 bases to trimming and J lost 9 bases, with 20 bases between them.

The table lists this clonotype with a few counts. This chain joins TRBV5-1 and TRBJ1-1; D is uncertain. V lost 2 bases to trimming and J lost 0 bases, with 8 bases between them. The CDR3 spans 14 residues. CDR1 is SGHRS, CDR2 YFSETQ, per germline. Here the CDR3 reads CASSLMHMNTEAFF. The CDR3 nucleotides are TGCGCCAGCAGCTTAATGCATATGAACACTGAAGCTTTCTTT.

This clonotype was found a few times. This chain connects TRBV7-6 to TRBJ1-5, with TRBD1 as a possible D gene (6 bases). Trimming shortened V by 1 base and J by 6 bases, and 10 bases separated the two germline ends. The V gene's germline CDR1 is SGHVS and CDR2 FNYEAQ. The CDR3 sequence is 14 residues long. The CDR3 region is CASSLEGGGQPQHF. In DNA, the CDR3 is TGTGCCAGCAGCTTAGAGGGGGGCGGTCAGCCCCAGCATTTT.

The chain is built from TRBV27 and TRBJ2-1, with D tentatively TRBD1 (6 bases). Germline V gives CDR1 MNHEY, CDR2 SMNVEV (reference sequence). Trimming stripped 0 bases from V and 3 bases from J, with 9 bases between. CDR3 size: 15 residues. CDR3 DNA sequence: TGTGCCAGCAGTTTATCGGCAGGGGTCTACAATGAGCAGTTCTTC. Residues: CASSLSAGVYNEQFF.

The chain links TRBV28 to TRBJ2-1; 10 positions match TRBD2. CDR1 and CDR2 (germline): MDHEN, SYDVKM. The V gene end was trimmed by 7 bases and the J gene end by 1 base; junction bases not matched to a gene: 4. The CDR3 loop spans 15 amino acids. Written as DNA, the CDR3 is TGTGCCAGCAAACCGGGACTAGCGTCCTACAATGAGCAGTTCTTC. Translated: CASKPGLASYNEQFF.

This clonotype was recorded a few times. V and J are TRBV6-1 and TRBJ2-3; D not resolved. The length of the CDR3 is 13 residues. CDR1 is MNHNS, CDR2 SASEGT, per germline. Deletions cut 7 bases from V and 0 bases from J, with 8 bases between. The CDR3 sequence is CASTNPSTDTQYF. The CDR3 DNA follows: TGTGCCAGCACAAACCCTAGCACAGATACGCAGTATTTT.

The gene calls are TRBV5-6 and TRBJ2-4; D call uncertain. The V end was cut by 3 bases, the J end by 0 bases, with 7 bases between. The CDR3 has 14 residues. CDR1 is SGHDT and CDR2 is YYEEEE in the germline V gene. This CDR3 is CASSWSVAKNIQYF. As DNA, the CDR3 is TGTGCCAGCAGCTGGTCGGTAGCCAAAAACATTCAGTACTTC.

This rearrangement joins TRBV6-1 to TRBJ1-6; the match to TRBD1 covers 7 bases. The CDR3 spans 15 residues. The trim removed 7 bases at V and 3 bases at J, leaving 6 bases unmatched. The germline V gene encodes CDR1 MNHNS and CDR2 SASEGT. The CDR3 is CASTSTGNYNSPLHF. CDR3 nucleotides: TGTGCCAGCACCTCGACAGGGAACTATAATTCACCCCTCCACTTT.

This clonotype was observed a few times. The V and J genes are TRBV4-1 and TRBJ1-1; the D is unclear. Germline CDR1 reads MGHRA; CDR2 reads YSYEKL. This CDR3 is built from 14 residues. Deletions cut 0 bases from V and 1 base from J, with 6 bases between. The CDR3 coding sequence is TGCGCCAGCAGCCAAGACAACGGGAACACTGAAGCTTTCTTT. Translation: CASSQDNGNTEAFF.

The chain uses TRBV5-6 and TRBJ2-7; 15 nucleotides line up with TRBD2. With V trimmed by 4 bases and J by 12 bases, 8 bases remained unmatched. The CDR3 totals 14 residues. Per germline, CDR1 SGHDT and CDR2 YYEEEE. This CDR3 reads CASSEGLAGGGGYF. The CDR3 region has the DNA TGTGCCAGCAGCGAGGGACTAGCGGGAGGTGGTGGGTACTTC.

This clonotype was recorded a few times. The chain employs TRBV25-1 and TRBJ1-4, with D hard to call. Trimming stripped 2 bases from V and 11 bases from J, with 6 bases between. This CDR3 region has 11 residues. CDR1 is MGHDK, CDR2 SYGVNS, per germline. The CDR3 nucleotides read TGTGCCAGCAGTGAAAGCAGGAAACTGTTTTTT. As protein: CASSESRKLFF.

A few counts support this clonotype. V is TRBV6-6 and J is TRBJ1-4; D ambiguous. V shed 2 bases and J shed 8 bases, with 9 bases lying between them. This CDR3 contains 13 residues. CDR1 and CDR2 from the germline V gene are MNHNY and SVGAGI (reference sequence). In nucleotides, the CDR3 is TGTGCCAGCAGTTACACTCCGAGCGAAAAACTGTTTTTT. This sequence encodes CASSYTPSEKLFF.

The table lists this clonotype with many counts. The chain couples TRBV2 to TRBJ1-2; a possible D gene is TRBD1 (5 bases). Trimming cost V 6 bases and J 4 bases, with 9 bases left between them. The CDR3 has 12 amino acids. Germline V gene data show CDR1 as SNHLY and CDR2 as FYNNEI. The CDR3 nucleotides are TGTGCCAGCAGGGATACAGGCTATGGCTACACCTTC. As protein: CASRDTGYGYTF.

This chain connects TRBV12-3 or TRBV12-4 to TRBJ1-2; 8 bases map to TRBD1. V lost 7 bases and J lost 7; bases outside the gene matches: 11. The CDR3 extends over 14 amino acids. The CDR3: CASTTSTGASGYTF. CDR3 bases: TGTGCCAGCACCACATCGACAGGGGCTAGTGGCTACACCTTC.

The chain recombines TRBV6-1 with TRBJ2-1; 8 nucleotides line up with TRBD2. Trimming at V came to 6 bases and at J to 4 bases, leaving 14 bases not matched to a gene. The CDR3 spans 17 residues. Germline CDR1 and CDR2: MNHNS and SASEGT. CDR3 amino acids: CASSVDPVAGLYNEQFF. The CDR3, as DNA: TGTGCCAGCAGCGTTGATCCCGTAGCGGGACTTTACAATGAGCAGTTCTTC.

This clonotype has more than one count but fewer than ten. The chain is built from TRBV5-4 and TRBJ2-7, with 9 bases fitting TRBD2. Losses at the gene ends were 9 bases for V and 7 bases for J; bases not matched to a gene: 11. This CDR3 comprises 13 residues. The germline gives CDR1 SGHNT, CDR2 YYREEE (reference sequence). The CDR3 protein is CATPGLAGEEQYF. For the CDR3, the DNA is TGTGCCACCCCGGGACTAGCTGGCGAGGAGCAGTACTTC.

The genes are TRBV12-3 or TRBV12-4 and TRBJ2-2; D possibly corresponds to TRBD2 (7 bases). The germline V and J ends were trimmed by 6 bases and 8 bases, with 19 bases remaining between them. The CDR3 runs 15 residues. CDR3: CASRSTGGQRGELFF. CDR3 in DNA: TGTGCCAGCAGATCCACGGGGGGCCAGAGGGGGGAGCTGTTTTTT.

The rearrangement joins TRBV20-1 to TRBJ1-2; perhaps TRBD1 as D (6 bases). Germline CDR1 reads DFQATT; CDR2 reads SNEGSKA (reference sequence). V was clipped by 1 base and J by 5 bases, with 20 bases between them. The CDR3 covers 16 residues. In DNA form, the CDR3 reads TGCAGTGCTAGAGCCCAGGGGAAGGAATCTAGTTATGGCTACACCTTC. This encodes CSARAQGKESSYGYTF.

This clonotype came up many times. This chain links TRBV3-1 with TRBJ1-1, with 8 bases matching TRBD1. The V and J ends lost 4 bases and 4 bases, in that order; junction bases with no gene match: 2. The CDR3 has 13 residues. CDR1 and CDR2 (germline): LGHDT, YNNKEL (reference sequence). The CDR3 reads CASSLGQGTEAFF. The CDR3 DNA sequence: TGTGCCAGCAGCCTAGGACAGGGCACTGAAGCTTTCTTT.

The CDR3 DNA follows: TGTGCCAGCAGCTTGGCCCTCTACGAGCAGTACTTC. This codes for CASSLALYEQYF. This chain uses TRBV5-6 with TRBJ2-7; D remains ambiguous. The germline V and J ends were trimmed by 0 bases and 3 bases, with 4 bases remaining between them. CDR3 length: 12 residues. Germline loops: CDR1 SGHDT, CDR2 YYEEEE. Full variable domain (rest looked up from reference TRBV5-6 and TRBJ2-7): DAGVTQSPTHLIKTRGQQVTLRCSPKSGHDTVSWYQQALGQGPQFIFQYYEEEERQRGNFPDRFSGHQFPNYSSELNVNALLLGDSALYLCASSLALYEQYFGPGTRLTVT.